The rows below give T cell receptor beta chains drawn from one sample of a study of blood T cell repertoires in COVID-19. Sequencing used immunoSEQ multiplex PCR; TCRdb keeps in-frame clones, though not all of them. The data show roughly 30,000 clones, 70% to 90% seen once. Sequenced: peripheral blood. The receptor set was obtained from a man between 70 and 80 years old with acute or convalescent COVID-19. Each CDR3 is given with its conserved first and last residue. A D gene is named only where the DNA matches it firmly. Part of the rows lack a size; the others show once, few, many or a class for expanded clones.

D | J | V | size | DNA | CDR3
. | TRBJ1-1 | TRBV5-6 | . | TGTGCCAGCAGCCTCGTGTTTACTGAAGCTTTCTTT | CASSLVFTEAFF
. | TRBJ1-5 | TRBV7-9 | . | TGTGCCAGCAGCTTGGGGGCCGGGGACGGCAATCAGCCCCAGCATTTT | CASSLGAGDGNQPQHF
TRBD1 | TRBJ1-1 | TRBV30 | . | TGTGCCTGGAGTTCGTGGACAGGGGGCCGAACTGAAGCTTTCTTT | CAWSSWTGGRTEAFF
TRBD2 | TRBJ2-7 | TRBV5-5 | . | TGTGCCAGCAGCTTGTTCGGCCTAGCGGGAGGACTGAGGGAGCAGTACTTC | CASSLFGLAGGLREQYF
. | TRBJ1-2 | TRBV5-1 | . | TGCGCCAGCAGCTTGGACAGCACCTATGGCTACACCTTC | CASSLDSTYGYTF
. | TRBJ1-1 | TRBV10-1 | . | TGCGCCAGCAGTGAGTATCGGGACTACACTGAAGCTTTCTTT | CASSEYRDYTEAFF
. | TRBJ2-3 | TRBV7-9 | . | TGTGCCAGCAGCTTATGGGGGCCTCTTGATACGCAGTATTTT | CASSLWGPLDTQYF
. | TRBJ1-5 | TRBV20-1 | . | TGCAGTGTTCAGCAGGAGGCCCAGCATTTT | CSVQQEAQHF
. | TRBJ1-1 | TRBV14 | . | TGTGCCAGCAGCTACAGAGAGAACACTGAAGCTTTCTTT | CASSYRENTEAFF
. | TRBJ1-4 | TRBV12-3/TRBV12-4 | . | TGTGCCAGCACTTCCGAGCGCGAAAAACTGTTTTTT | CASTSEREKLFF
. | TRBJ2-7 | TRBV10-3 | once | TGTGCCATCAGTGACGGTTCCTACGAGCAGTACTTC | CAISDGSYEQYF
TRBD1 | TRBJ2-1 | TRBV7-9 | . | TGTGCCAGCAGACCTTTGGACAGGGGTGAGCAGTTCTTC | CASRPLDRGEQFF
TRBD1 | TRBJ1-1 | TRBV9 | . | TGTGCCAGCACCGGGTGGAAGGCAGGGGGAAACACTGAAGCTTTCTTT | CASTGWKAGGNTEAFF
. | TRBJ2-1 | TRBV18 | . | TGTGCCAGCTCACCAGAGGCAGTTAATAATGAGCAGTTCTTC | CASSPEAVNNEQFF
. | TRBJ1-1 | TRBV19 | . | TGTGCCAGTAGTCAACAGGTGAACACTGAAGCTTTCTTT | CASSQQVNTEAFF
. | TRBJ2-5 | TRBV25-1 | few | TGTGCCAGCAGTGATGGGGGCCGGCCCCAGTACTTC | CASSDGGRPQYF
. | TRBJ2-7 | TRBV7-8 | . | TGTGCCAGCAGCGAACAGGGTTACGAGCAGTACTTC | CASSEQGYEQYF
TRBD1 | TRBJ2-7 | TRBV5-6 | . | TGTGCCAGCAAACACCGACAGGGACGCGAGCAGTACTTC | CASKHRQGREQYF
TRBD1 | TRBJ2-5 | TRBV9 | . | TGTGCCAGCAGCGTAGGTGCAGGGGGTACAGAGACCCAGTACTTC | CASSVGAGGTETQYF
. | TRBJ2-3 | TRBV19 | . | TGTGCCAGTAGTTCGCGCCTGCCAGGTACGCAGTATTTT | CASSSRLPGTQYF
. | TRBJ1-6 | TRBV7-2 | . | TGTGCCAGCAGCTTATATGGCGGGCAGTTTAATTCACCCCTCCACTTT | CASSLYGGQFNSPLHF
. | TRBJ2-3 | TRBV28 | once | TGTGCCAGCAGTACACTAAGGTATACGCAGTATTTT | CASSTLRYTQYF
TRBD2 | TRBJ2-3 | TRBV7-2 | . | TGTGCCAGCAGCTTAGAATCAAAGCGGGGGGATACGCAGTATTTT | CASSLESKRGDTQYF
TRBD1 | TRBJ1-5 | TRBV19 | . | TGTGCCACTCGCAGGGGGCGCGGGGCCATTCAGCCCCAGCATTTT | CATRRGRGAIQPQHF
TRBD2 | TRBJ2-1 | TRBV3-1/TRBV3-2 | once | TGTGCCAGCAGCCAAGACCTACCGGGGGGGCACGATGAGCAGTTCTTC | CASSQDLPGGHDEQFF
TRBD1 | TRBJ2-7 | TRBV10-3 | . | TGTGCCTCGGGACAGGGCTCCTACGAGCAGTACTTC | CASGQGSYEQYF
TRBD1 | TRBJ1-5 | TRBV5-6 | . | TGTGCCAGCAGTCGGGGGCCAGGGGGCCAGCCCCAGCATTTT | CASSRGPGGQPQHF
. | TRBJ1-6 | TRBV5-4 | . | TGTGCCAGCAGCCTGGACCCCGGGGATGGTTCACCCCTCCACTTT | CASSLDPGDGSPLHF